Detailed here is one TCR beta chain. Antigen unknown. The CDR3 runs 14 residues. Unmatched junction bases numbered 2, after V lost 4 bases and J lost 1 base. From germline, CDR1 is SGDLS and CDR2 YYNGEE. This specimen comes from a study of T cell responses to AZD1222 COVID-19 vaccine. Background on the study: Timing groups of about 4 and about 12 weeks for second doses were pooled. Broader study findings: Females outnumbered males among donors, who were mostly white British; clonal diversity was possibly underestimated. Of the AZD1222 recipients, only five to seven were seropositive at baseline.

The assay was immunoSEQ multiplex PCR, and TCRdb's table has in-frame clones only and misses some. The repertoire has 150,000 to 200,000 clones, roughly 93% of them found once; the top ten carry roughly 0.9%. Material: peripheral blood, obtained on day 0 of AZD1222 vaccination. The rearrangement uses TRBV9 and TRBJ1-1; 9 bases map to TRBD1. This TCR derives from an adult in good health. In nucleotides, the CDR3 is TGTGCCAGCAGCTTGGACAGGGGGAACACTGAAGCTTTCTTT. The encoded protein is CASSLDRGNTEAFF.